The TCR beta chain described here comes from a study of Graves' ophthalmopathy and Graves' hyperthyroidism. Moderate-to-severe activity, CAS ≥3, NOSPECS ≥4 and duration under 3 months were recorded for donors with ophthalmopathy. Around 10 ml of fresh blood yielded the PBMCs by density gradient. RNA served as the template for amplifying TCR beta CDR3 regions. Second-round multiplex PCR followed a first-round RT-PCR using HTBI primers. TCRdb independently ran MiXCR on the multiplex PCR reads; one entry per CDR3 protein. The sample includes about 240,000 distinct CDR3 sequences, 40% to 50% of them seen just once. The germline gives CDR1 PRHDT, CDR2 FYEKMQ (reference sequence). V dropped 5 bases and J dropped 4; count of bases not matched to a gene: 5. The CDR3 is 14 residues long.

Sequencing used peripheral blood. The rearrangement joins TRBV13 to TRBJ2-7; 10 positions match TRBD2. The sequence was collected from an adult man with Graves' ophthalmopathy. The DNA for the CDR3 is TGTGCCAGCAGCCCCGGACTAGCGGTATACGAGCAGTACTTC. Protein: CASSPGLAVYEQYF.